This TCR beta chain was profiled in a study of CD8+CD57+ T cells in acquired aplastic anemia. The overall study: Quantities of DNA derived from sorted CD4+ and CD8+ cells averaged 3.2 ug.

This clonotype has just a few counts. Its target is not known. Study results and caveats: No significant difference in CD8+ Simpson's diversity was found between patients and controls. Patients had about 31 CD8+ CDR3 sequences in common with controls (the shared set).

The patients chosen for sequencing had shown expansion of CD8+CD57+ cells (detected by flow cytometry). Each of the patients presented with severe acquired aplastic anemia. This CDR3 comprises 13 residues. CDR1 and CDR2 (germline): SGDLS, YYNGEE. Trimming cost V 0 bases and J 3 bases, with 6 bases left between them. Profiling of TCR beta VDJ combinations and CDR3 sequences used genomic DNA as template. TCRdb reprocessed the reads with MiXCR, giving one entry per CDR3 protein. The sample lists roughly 290,000 distinct CDR3 sequences, under 60% occurring once. Sequenced sample: sorted CD4+, CD8+, or CD8+CD57+ T cells (not recorded which) from PBMCs. This chain connects TRBV9 to TRBJ2-5; a possible D gene is TRBD1 (6 bases). The clonotype comes from a human donor with aplastic anemia. The CDR3 DNA is TGTGCCAGCAGCGTAGACAGGGAAGAGACCCAGTACTTC. This codes for CASSVDREETQYF.